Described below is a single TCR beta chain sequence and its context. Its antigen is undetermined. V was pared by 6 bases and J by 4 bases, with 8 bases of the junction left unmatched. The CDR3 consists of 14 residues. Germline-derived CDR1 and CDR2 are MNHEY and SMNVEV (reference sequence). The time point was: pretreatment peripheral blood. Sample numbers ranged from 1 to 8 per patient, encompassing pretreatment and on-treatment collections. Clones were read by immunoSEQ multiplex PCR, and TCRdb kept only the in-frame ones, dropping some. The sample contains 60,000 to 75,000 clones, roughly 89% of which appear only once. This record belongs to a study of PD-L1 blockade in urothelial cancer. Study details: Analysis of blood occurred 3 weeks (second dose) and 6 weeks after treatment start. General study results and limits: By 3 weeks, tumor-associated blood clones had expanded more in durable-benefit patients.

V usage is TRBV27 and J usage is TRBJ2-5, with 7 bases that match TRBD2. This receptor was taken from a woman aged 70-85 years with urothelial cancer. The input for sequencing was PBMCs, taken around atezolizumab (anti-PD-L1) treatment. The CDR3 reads CASRQLAEGETQYF. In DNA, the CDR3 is TGTGCCAGCAGACAGCTAGCGGAAGGAGAGACCCAGTACTTC.